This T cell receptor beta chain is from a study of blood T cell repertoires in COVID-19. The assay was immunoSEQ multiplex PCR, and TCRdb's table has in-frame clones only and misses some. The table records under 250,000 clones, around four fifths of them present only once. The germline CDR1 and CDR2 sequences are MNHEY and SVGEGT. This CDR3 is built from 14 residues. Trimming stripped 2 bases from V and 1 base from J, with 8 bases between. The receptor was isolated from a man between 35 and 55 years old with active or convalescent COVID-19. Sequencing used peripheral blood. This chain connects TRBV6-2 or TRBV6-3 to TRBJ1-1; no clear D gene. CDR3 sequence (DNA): TGTGCCAGCAGTTACGCGAGAGGGAACACTGAAGCTTTCTTT. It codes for CASSYARGNTEAFF.